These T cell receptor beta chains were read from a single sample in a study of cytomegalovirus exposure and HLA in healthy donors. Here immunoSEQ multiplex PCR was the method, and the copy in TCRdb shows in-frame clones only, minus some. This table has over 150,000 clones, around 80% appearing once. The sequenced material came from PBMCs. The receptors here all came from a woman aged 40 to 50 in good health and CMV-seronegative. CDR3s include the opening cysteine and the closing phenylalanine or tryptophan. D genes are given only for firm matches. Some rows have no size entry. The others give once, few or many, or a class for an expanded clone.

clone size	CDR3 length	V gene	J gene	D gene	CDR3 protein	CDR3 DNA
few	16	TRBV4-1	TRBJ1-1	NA	CASSQRLLQGRPEAFF	TGCGCCAGCAGCCAACGATTATTACAGGGCAGACCTGAAGCTTTCTTT
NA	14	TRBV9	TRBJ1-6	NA	CASSAGQLTTPLHF	TGTGCCAGCAGCGCTGGACAGCTAACGACACCCCTCCACTTT
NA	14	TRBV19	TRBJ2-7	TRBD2	CASSYTSGSDEQYF	TGTGCCAGTAGTTACACTAGCGGGAGCGACGAGCAGTACTTC
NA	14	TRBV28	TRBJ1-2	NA	CASSPAHSNYGYTF	TGTGCCAGCAGTCCGGCTCACAGTAACTATGGCTACACCTTC
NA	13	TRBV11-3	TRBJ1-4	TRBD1	CASSGTANEKLFF	TGTGCCAGCAGCGGGACAGCTAATGAAAAACTGTTTTTT
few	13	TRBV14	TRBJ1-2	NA	CASSPGRGIGYTF	TGTGCCAGCAGCCCGGGTCGGGGAATTGGCTACACCTTC
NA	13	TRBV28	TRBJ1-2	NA	CASSSSGSYGYTF	TGTGCCAGCAGTTCCTCAGGGTCCTATGGCTACACCTTC
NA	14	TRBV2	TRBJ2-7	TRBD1	CASTEQGVSYEQYF	TGTGCCAGCACCGAGCAGGGGGTGTCCTACGAGCAGTACTTC
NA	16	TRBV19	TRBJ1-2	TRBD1	CASSISGQGAIHGYTF	TGTGCCAGTAGTATTTCGGGACAGGGGGCTATCCATGGCTACACCTTC
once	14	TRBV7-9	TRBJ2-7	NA	CASRLGGAASEQYF	TGTGCCAGCAGGCTGGGGGGGGCCGCGTCCGAGCAGTACTTC
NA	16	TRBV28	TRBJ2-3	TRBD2	CASSWTSGMDTDTQYF	TGTGCCAGCAGTTGGACTAGCGGGATGGACACAGATACGCAGTATTTT
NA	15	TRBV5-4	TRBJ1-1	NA	CASSPRGGGGTEAFF	TGTGCCAGCAGCCCCCGAGGCGGGGGGGGCACTGAAGCTTTCTTT
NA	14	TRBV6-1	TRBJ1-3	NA	CASSRGVSGNTIYF	TGTGCCAGCAGTCGCGGGGTATCTGGAAACACCATATATTTT
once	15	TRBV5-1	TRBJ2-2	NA	CASSSSVANTGELFF	TGCGCCAGCAGCTCTAGCGTCGCGAACACCGGGGAGCTGTTTTTT
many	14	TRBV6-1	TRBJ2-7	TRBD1	CASIGQGDVYEQYF	TGTGCCAGCATTGGACAGGGAGACGTCTACGAGCAGTACTTC
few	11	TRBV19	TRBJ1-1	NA	CASLGTVGAFF	TGTGCCAGTTTGGGGACTGTCGGAGCTTTCTTT
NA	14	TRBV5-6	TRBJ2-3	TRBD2	CASSLRRGGDTQYF	TGTGCCAGCAGCTTGCGACGGGGGGGAGATACGCAGTATTTT
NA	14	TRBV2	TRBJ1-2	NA	CASNMVGDIYGYTF	TGTGCCAGCAACATGGTCGGAGATATCTATGGCTACACCTTC
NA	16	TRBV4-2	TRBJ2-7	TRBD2	CASSQDASGNAYEQYF	TGTGCCAGCAGCCAAGACGCTAGCGGAAATGCCTACGAGCAGTACTTC